This TCR beta chain was found in a study of control samples from healthy donors and cancer patients. Method: immunoSEQ multiplex PCR; TCRdb's copy keeps in-frame clones and lacks some. Of about 140,000 clones in the sample, about 90% are singletons; the top ten hold 5.5% to 7.5%. V gave up 0 bases and J gave up 4 bases, with 10 bases separating them. The CDR3 is 15 residues long. The germline V gene has CDR1 MGHRA and CDR2 YSYEKL. This clone was counted a single time. The rearrangement links TRBV4-1 to TRBJ1-5; D uncertain. The sample was blood. The TCR originated in a man aged 18 to 29 in good health. The CDR3 here is CASSQDNGGNQPQHF. The CDR3, as DNA: TGCGCCAGCAGCCAAGATAATGGCGGGAATCAGCCCCAGCATTTT.